A selection of T cell receptor beta chains follows, all from one sample in a study of blood T cells in healthy people across ages. A single record per CDR3 protein comes from TCRdb applying MiXCR to the 5' RACE reads. The table includes about 1 million distinct CDR3 sequences, 35% to 55% detected once. The sequenced sample was blood. All receptors come from a woman aged 55-69 years in good health. CDR3s include the opening cysteine and the closing phenylalanine or tryptophan. The D gene is left open where the match is weak. Some rows mark clone size as missing; the rest say once, few, many or name a class of expanded clone.

abundance	d_gene	v_gene	j_gene	CDR3aa	CDR3nt
.	.	TRBV14	TRBJ2-1	CASAVTYNEQFF	TGTGCCAGCGCGGTCACCTACAATGAGCAGTTCTTC
.	TRBD2	TRBV2	TRBJ2-7	CASSAGGRLPYEQYF	TGTGCCAGCAGTGCGGGCGGGAGGCTCCCCTACGAGCAGTACTTC
few	.	TRBV10-3	TRBJ2-1	CAIRYDLSNEQFF	TGTGCCATCAGGTACGACCTATCCAATGAGCAGTTCTTC
.	.	TRBV6-5	TRBJ2-4	CASTLSAYDRTYVQYF	TGTGCCAGCACCCTTTCGGCTTACGACAGAACCTACGTGCAGTACTTC
few	TRBD1	TRBV4-2	TRBJ2-7	CASSPGQGNEQYF	TGTGCCAGCAGCCCGGGACAGGGAAACGAGCAGTACTTC
.	.	TRBV12-3/TRBV12-4	TRBJ2-3	CASSLPPTDTQYF	TGTGCCAGCAGTTTACCCCCCACAGATACGCAGTATTTT
few	TRBD1	TRBV7-9	TRBJ2-7	CASSLPAGQGDEQYF	TGTGCCAGCAGCTTACCCGCGGGACAGGGGGACGAGCAGTACTTC
.	.	TRBV4-1	TRBJ1-1	CASSQERRRAFF	TGCGCCAGCAGCCAGGAACGTCGGAGAGCTTTCTTT
.	.	TRBV7-9	TRBJ1-1	CASSLDQQGFTEAFF	TGTGCCAGCAGCTTAGATCAACAGGGATTCACTGAAGCTTTCTTT
few	TRBD2	TRBV12-3/TRBV12-4	TRBJ2-3	CASSRGLAGITDTQYF	TGTGCCAGCAGTAGAGGACTAGCGGGAATCACAGATACGCAGTATTTT
.	.	TRBV24-1	TRBJ2-1	CATSDVTENNEQFF	TGTGCCACCAGTGATGTAACCGAGAACAATGAGCAGTTCTTC
few	TRBD2	TRBV6-5	TRBJ2-5	CASSSWTSGSWETQYF	TGTGCCAGCAGTTCGTGGACTAGCGGGAGTTGGGAGACCCAGTACTTC
.	TRBD2	TRBV28	TRBJ2-3	CASSPDSGLAGRGSTDTQYF	TGTGCCAGCAGTCCCGATTCGGGACTAGCGGGACGGGGGAGCACAGATACGCAGTATTTT
.	.	TRBV6-1	TRBJ2-7	CASSDLGGARRSYEQYF	TGTGCCAGCAGTGATTTAGGCGGAGCCCGACGTTCCTACGAGCAGTACTTC
.	.	TRBV2	TRBJ2-3	CASSGLLAAIDTQYF	TGTGCCAGCAGTGGACTGTTAGCGGCGATAGATACGCAGTATTTT
.	.	TRBV5-1	TRBJ1-4	CASSLSRSANEKLFF	TGCGCCAGCAGCTTGAGCAGGTCGGCTAATGAAAAACTGTTTTTT
.	TRBD1	TRBV29-1	TRBJ2-7	CSGGTGGTYEQYF	TGCAGCGGCGGGACAGGGGGGACTTACGAGCAGTACTTC
.	TRBD2	TRBV27	TRBJ2-1	CASSSLSGRAIYEQFF	TGTGCCAGCAGTTCACTTAGCGGGAGGGCCATCTATGAGCAGTTCTTC
.	.	TRBV5-1	TRBJ1-1	CASRLSENTEAFF	TGCGCCAGCAGATTAAGCGAGAACACTGAAGCTTTCTTT
few	TRBD1	TRBV12-3/TRBV12-4	TRBJ1-2	CASSPGGIGANYGYTF	TGTGCCAGCAGCCCAGGGGGTATAGGAGCTAACTATGGCTACACCTTC
.	TRBD2	TRBV20-1	TRBJ2-1	CSARDSVTGGRFF	TGCAGTGCTAGAGATAGTGTGACGGGAGGGCGGTTCTTC
.	.	TRBV13	TRBJ1-4	CASSLRAASLNEKLFF	TGTGCCAGCAGCTTAAGGGCCGCCTCGCTTAATGAAAAACTGTTTTTT
.	.	TRBV7-2	TRBJ2-7	CASSSSLLTYEQYF	TGTGCCAGCAGCTCATCTCTCCTAACGTACGAGCAGTACTTC